A single sample gave rise to the 5 T cell receptor beta chains below, sequenced in a study of blood T cells in healthy people across ages (dated by TCRdb to the mid-2010s). The library was prepared using 5' RACE. The sample was run on an Illumina HiSeq 2500. A second about 7 to 12 cycle PCR used a sample-barcoded 5' primer and a J-beta primer mix. Clones were called with MiXCR by TCRdb after fastp trimmed the public reads at Q25, and only in-frame beta chains were retained. Under each unique CDR3 protein, matching rows form one entry showing the most common genes and DNA. The sample profile shows about 760,000 distinct CDR3 sequences; 20% to 25% of them were found once. The top ten constitute 9.4% of the sample. The sample was also linked to a second study, of T cells of mothers and their children.

What was sequenced was blood. The origin of the receptors is a boy aged 5-17 years in good health.

This clonotype appeared a few times. V gene TRBV28 combines with J gene TRBJ1-2; weak D call: TRBD1 (5 bases). The V end was cut by 3 bases, the J end by 8 bases, with 13 bases between. The V gene's germline CDR1 is MDHEN and CDR2 SYDVKM. The CDR3 covers 13 residues. In nucleotides, the CDR3 is TGTGCCAGCAGTTTTGGGGCGAGCAGGGGCTACACCTTC. This codes for CASSFGASRGYTF.

The J gene is TRBJ2-5, the V gene TRBV29-1; 11 positions agree with TRBD2. The end of the DNA aligns better with TRBJ2-1, so the J call may be wrong. The CDR3 spans 16 residues. Germline V CDR1 and CDR2: SQVTM, ANQGSEA. CDR3 sequence reads: CSVDGLTSGVYNEQFF. Written as DNA, the CDR3 is TGCAGCGTCGATGGACTGACTAGCGGGGTCTACAATGAGCAGTTCTTC.

The chain recombines TRBV7-8 with TRBJ1-4; TRBD1 agrees at 10 bases. The germline V gene has CDR1 SGHVS and CDR2 FQNEAQ. The V gene end was trimmed by 5 bases and the J gene end by 5 bases; junction bases not matched to a gene: 5. This CDR3 is 15 amino acids long. The CDR3 sequence: CASSAGTGENEKLFF. The CDR3 coding sequence is TGTGCCAGCAGCGCAGGGACAGGGGAAAATGAAAAACTGTTTTTT.

This clonotype occurred a few times. The genes are TRBV10-3 and TRBJ1-2; the D is unclear. Between the trimmed V and J ends, which lost 3 bases and 6 bases, there was a span of 8 bases. Germline V gene data show CDR1 as ENHRY and CDR2 as SYGVKD. CDR3 length: 12 amino acids. CDR3: CAISDIPDGYTF. For the CDR3, the DNA is TGTGCCATCAGTGATATACCGGATGGCTACACCTTC.

The chain uses TRBV10-1 and TRBJ2-4; 9 nucleotides match TRBD2. Germline V gene sequence: CDR1 WNHNN, CDR2 SYGVQD (reference sequence). The CDR3 spans 18 residues. V shed 3 bases and J 4 bases; nucleotides not matched to a gene: 13. The CDR3 bases are TGCGCCAGCAGTGAACGGGTAGCGGGAGATTCCCGTAAAAACATTCAGTACTTC. Amino acids: CASSERVAGDSRKNIQYF.